These T cell receptor beta chains were read from a single sample in a study of cytomegalovirus exposure and HLA in healthy donors. Clones were sequenced by immunoSEQ multiplex PCR, and TCRdb holds only the in-frame ones, with some missing. The data hold 110,000 to 150,000 clones, with 70% observed a single time. Sequencing input: PBMCs. The source is an older woman in good health and CMV-seropositive. CDR3s include the opening cysteine and the closing phenylalanine or tryptophan. Fields, in order: D gene, J gene, V gene, clone size, CDR3 protein, CDR3 DNA. The D gene is left open where the match is weak. Size is stated for part of the rows, as once, few or many counts, or as a class when the clone is expanded.

D gene: TRBD1; J gene: TRBJ1-5; V gene: TRBV6-5; clone size: -; CDR3 protein: CASSPGTARHQPQHF; CDR3 DNA: TGTGCCAGCAGCCCCGGGACAGCGAGGCATCAGCCCCAGCATTTT
D gene: TRBD2; J gene: TRBJ2-3; V gene: TRBV10-3; clone size: -; CDR3 protein: CAISDPGDYDTSGRLTDTQYF; CDR3 DNA: TGTGCCATCAGTGACCCCGGGGATTACGACACTAGCGGGAGATTGACAGATACGCAGTATTTT
D gene: TRBD2; J gene: TRBJ2-5; V gene: TRBV5-6; clone size: -; CDR3 protein: CASKGLAGGGETQYF; CDR3 DNA: TGTGCCAGCAAGGGACTAGCGGGAGGAGGAGAGACCCAGTACTTC
D gene: TRBD2; J gene: TRBJ2-5; V gene: TRBV5-1; clone size: -; CDR3 protein: CASSLASRTSGTETQYF; CDR3 DNA: TGCGCCAGCAGCTTGGCTTCCCGGACTAGCGGGACCGAGACCCAGTACTTC
D gene: TRBD1; J gene: TRBJ2-7; V gene: TRBV28; clone size: -; CDR3 protein: CASSFTGTANYEQYF; CDR3 DNA: TGTGCCAGCAGTTTTACCGGGACAGCCAACTACGAGCAGTACTTC
D gene: -; J gene: TRBJ1-2; V gene: TRBV6-1; clone size: -; CDR3 protein: CASRRVLHGYTF; CDR3 DNA: TGTGCCAGCAGGCGGGTCTTGCATGGCTACACCTTC
D gene: TRBD2; J gene: TRBJ2-2; V gene: TRBV9; clone size: -; CDR3 protein: CASSPRVSGIGGELFF; CDR3 DNA: TGTGCCAGCAGCCCTAGGGTTAGCGGGATTGGCGGGGAGCTGTTTTTT
D gene: -; J gene: TRBJ1-5; V gene: TRBV7-9; clone size: medium-sized; CDR3 protein: CASSELDGNQPQHF; CDR3 DNA: TGTGCCAGCAGCGAACTAGATGGCAATCAGCCCCAGCATTTT
D gene: TRBD1; J gene: TRBJ1-1; V gene: TRBV19; clone size: -; CDR3 protein: CASSILDRARGTEAFF; CDR3 DNA: TGTGCCAGTAGTATCCTGGACAGGGCGAGGGGCACTGAAGCTTTCTTT
D gene: TRBD2; J gene: TRBJ2-1; V gene: TRBV11-3; clone size: -; CDR3 protein: CASSRGLAGANEQFF; CDR3 DNA: TGTGCCAGCAGCAGGGGACTAGCGGGAGCCAATGAGCAGTTCTTC
D gene: -; J gene: TRBJ2-7; V gene: TRBV19; clone size: -; CDR3 protein: CASSITLSYEQYF; CDR3 DNA: TGTGCCAGTAGTATCACGCTATCCTACGAGCAGTACTTC
D gene: TRBD1; J gene: TRBJ1-2; V gene: TRBV27; clone size: -; CDR3 protein: CASSSQGTGYGYTF; CDR3 DNA: TGTGCCAGCAGTTCACAGGGGACGGGCTATGGCTACACCTTC
D gene: -; J gene: TRBJ1-1; V gene: TRBV28; clone size: few; CDR3 protein: CASRLEGGGNMNTEAFF; CDR3 DNA: TGTGCCAGCAGACTAGAAGGGGGAGGGAACATGAACACTGAAGCTTTCTTT
D gene: -; J gene: TRBJ1-1; V gene: TRBV10-1; clone size: -; CDR3 protein: CASSDSSGANTEAFF; CDR3 DNA: TGCGCCAGCAGTGATAGTTCGGGTGCAAACACTGAAGCTTTCTTT
D gene: -; J gene: TRBJ2-1; V gene: TRBV27; clone size: -; CDR3 protein: CASPFRQSSYNEQFF; CDR3 DNA: TGTGCCAGCCCATTCAGACAGAGCTCCTACAATGAGCAGTTCTTC
D gene: TRBD1; J gene: TRBJ1-1; V gene: TRBV13; clone size: -; CDR3 protein: CASSLYRGNTEVFF; CDR3 DNA: TGTGCCAGCAGCTTATACAGGGGGAACACTGAAGTTTTCTTT
D gene: TRBD1; J gene: TRBJ1-2; V gene: TRBV19; clone size: once; CDR3 protein: CASSILGQRNYGYTF; CDR3 DNA: TGTGCCAGTAGTATTTTGGGACAGAGGAACTATGGCTACACCTTC
D gene: -; J gene: TRBJ1-2; V gene: TRBV27; clone size: -; CDR3 protein: CASRREGSYGYTF; CDR3 DNA: TGTGCCAGCAGGCGGGAGGGTAGCTATGGCTACACCTTC
D gene: -; J gene: TRBJ1-1; V gene: TRBV11-3; clone size: once; CDR3 protein: CASSLEERTEAFF; CDR3 DNA: TGTGCCAGCAGCTTAGAGGAGCGCACTGAAGCTTTCTTT
D gene: TRBD1; J gene: TRBJ1-1; V gene: TRBV5-4; clone size: -; CDR3 protein: CASSLEGQLGAFF; CDR3 DNA: TGTGCCAGCAGCTTGGAGGGACAGTTGGGAGCTTTCTTT
D gene: -; J gene: TRBJ2-7; V gene: TRBV2; clone size: few; CDR3 protein: CASLGSYEQYF; CDR3 DNA: TGTGCCAGCCTCGGTTCCTACGAGCAGTACTTC
D gene: TRBD1; J gene: TRBJ1-1; V gene: TRBV9; clone size: few; CDR3 protein: CASSATGQAATGAFF; CDR3 DNA: TGTGCCAGCAGCGCGACAGGGCAAGCGGCGACGGGAGCTTTCTTT
D gene: -; J gene: TRBJ1-5; V gene: TRBV19; clone size: -; CDR3 protein: CASRQGQGQPQHF; CDR3 DNA: TGTGCCAGTAGACAGGGACAAGGACAGCCCCAGCATTTT
D gene: TRBD2; J gene: TRBJ2-7; V gene: TRBV7-6; clone size: once; CDR3 protein: CASSFNPGLAGGGVYEQYF; CDR3 DNA: TGTGCCAGCAGCTTTAATCCGGGACTAGCGGGAGGGGGGGTCTACGAGCAGTACTTC
D gene: -; J gene: TRBJ2-7; V gene: TRBV14; clone size: -; CDR3 protein: CASSQIIYEQYF; CDR3 DNA: TGTGCCAGCAGCCAAATTATCTACGAGCAGTACTTC
D gene: TRBD1; J gene: TRBJ1-2; V gene: TRBV6-1; clone size: -; CDR3 protein: CASRLTGGYGYTF; CDR3 DNA: TGTGCCAGCAGATTGACAGGGGGCTATGGCTACACCTTC
D gene: -; J gene: TRBJ1-1; V gene: TRBV2; clone size: -; CDR3 protein: CASRHPTEMNTEAFF; CDR3 DNA: TGTGCCAGCAGGCACCCGACAGAAATGAACACTGAAGCTTTCTTT
D gene: -; J gene: TRBJ2-1; V gene: TRBV7-3; clone size: -; CDR3 protein: CASSSRAAAGTYNEQFF; CDR3 DNA: TGTGCCAGCAGCTCGCGGGCCGCGGCCGGGACCTACAATGAGCAGTTCTTC
D gene: TRBD2; J gene: TRBJ2-1; V gene: TRBV5-1; clone size: few; CDR3 protein: CASSPGGPGVNEQFF; CDR3 DNA: TGCGCCAGCAGCCCGGGAGGGCCGGGGGTTAATGAGCAGTTCTTC
D gene: -; J gene: TRBJ2-3; V gene: TRBV19; clone size: -; CDR3 protein: CASSISLVADTQYF; CDR3 DNA: TGTGCCAGTAGTATTTCCCTAGTCGCAGATACGCAGTATTTT
D gene: -; J gene: TRBJ2-3; V gene: TRBV9; clone size: -; CDR3 protein: CASSAGVVRTDTQYF; CDR3 DNA: TGTGCCAGCAGCGCGGGGGTTGTTCGCACAGATACGCAGTATTTT
D gene: -; J gene: TRBJ1-1; V gene: TRBV6-1; clone size: -; CDR3 protein: CASSQIQGNTEAFF; CDR3 DNA: TGTGCCAGCAGCCAAATACAGGGAAACACTGAAGCTTTCTTT
D gene: TRBD1; J gene: TRBJ1-2; V gene: TRBV5-1; clone size: -; CDR3 protein: CASSTRQGAGYGYTF; CDR3 DNA: TGCGCCAGCAGCACCAGACAGGGGGCAGGGTATGGCTACACCTTC
D gene: TRBD1; J gene: TRBJ2-1; V gene: TRBV9; clone size: -; CDR3 protein: CASSVALEGANMDEQFF; CDR3 DNA: TGTGCCAGCAGCGTAGCTCTTGAGGGGGCGAATATGGATGAGCAGTTCTTC
D gene: -; J gene: TRBJ2-3; V gene: TRBV4-1; clone size: -; CDR3 protein: CASSQVLQITQYF; CDR3 DNA: TGCGCCAGCAGCCAAGTTCTCCAGATTACGCAGTATTTT
D gene: TRBD1; J gene: TRBJ1-1; V gene: TRBV7-9; clone size: few; CDR3 protein: CASGPQRTGVNTEAFF; CDR3 DNA: TGTGCCAGCGGCCCCCAAAGGACAGGAGTGAACACTGAAGCTTTCTTT
D gene: TRBD1; J gene: TRBJ1-5; V gene: TRBV28; clone size: -; CDR3 protein: CASSLPGTGRNQPQHF; CDR3 DNA: TGTGCCAGCAGTCTTCCCGGGACAGGGCGGAATCAGCCCCAGCATTTT
D gene: -; J gene: TRBJ1-5; V gene: TRBV15; clone size: -; CDR3 protein: CATSRDSTRGNQPQHF; CDR3 DNA: TGTGCCACCAGCAGAGACTCAACCCGGGGGAATCAGCCCCAGCATTTT
D gene: -; J gene: TRBJ1-2; V gene: TRBV28; clone size: -; CDR3 protein: CASRQPGIYGYTF; CDR3 DNA: TGTGCCAGCAGGCAACCAGGGATCTATGGCTACACCTTC
D gene: -; J gene: TRBJ2-7; V gene: TRBV6-5; clone size: -; CDR3 protein: CASSRGPYSYEQYF; CDR3 DNA: TGTGCCAGCTCCCGCGGGCCGTACTCCTACGAGCAGTACTTC
D gene: -; J gene: TRBJ1-2; V gene: TRBV19; clone size: -; CDR3 protein: CASSPSSGIYGYTF; CDR3 DNA: TGTGCCAGTAGTCCAAGCTCAGGGATTTATGGCTACACCTTC
D gene: -; J gene: TRBJ1-4; V gene: TRBV19; clone size: -; CDR3 protein: CASSTRTGQNEKLFF; CDR3 DNA: TGTGCCAGTAGTACCCGAACTGGACAGAATGAAAAACTGTTTTTT
D gene: -; J gene: TRBJ1-5; V gene: TRBV6-1; clone size: -; CDR3 protein: CASSAGGQPQHF; CDR3 DNA: TGTGCCAGCAGCGCTGGAGGTCAGCCCCAGCATTTT
D gene: TRBD1; J gene: TRBJ2-7; V gene: TRBV6-1; clone size: -; CDR3 protein: CASSESGTGNPYEQYF; CDR3 DNA: TGTGCCAGCAGTGAATCAGGGACAGGGAACCCCTACGAGCAGTACTTC
D gene: -; J gene: TRBJ2-1; V gene: TRBV5-4; clone size: -; CDR3 protein: CASSLGISGYNEQFF; CDR3 DNA: TGTGCCAGCAGCTTGGGAATCAGCGGCTACAATGAGCAGTTCTTC
D gene: TRBD2; J gene: TRBJ2-1; V gene: TRBV10-3; clone size: -; CDR3 protein: CAIRTSGKVVEQFF; CDR3 DNA: TGTGCCATCAGGACTAGCGGGAAAGTCGTTGAGCAGTTCTTC
D gene: -; J gene: TRBJ1-3; V gene: TRBV19; clone size: -; CDR3 protein: CASSSYSGNTIYF; CDR3 DNA: TGTGCCAGTAGTTCCTACTCTGGAAACACCATATATTTT
D gene: -; J gene: TRBJ1-2; V gene: TRBV15; clone size: -; CDR3 protein: CATSSIQPDSFDYTF; CDR3 DNA: TGTGCCACCAGCAGCATTCAGCCGGACAGTTTCGACTACACCTTC
D gene: -; J gene: TRBJ2-5; V gene: TRBV28; clone size: -; CDR3 protein: CASSPSGSQETQYF; CDR3 DNA: TGTGCCAGCAGTCCCAGCGGGTCTCAGGAGACCCAGTACTTC
D gene: TRBD2; J gene: TRBJ2-1; V gene: TRBV6-6; clone size: -; CDR3 protein: CASSVGLAGVNEQFF; CDR3 DNA: TGTGCCAGCAGTGTCGGACTAGCGGGAGTCAATGAGCAGTTCTTC
D gene: -; J gene: TRBJ1-5; V gene: TRBV2; clone size: -; CDR3 protein: CAQGQGSNQPQHF; CDR3 DNA: TGTGCCCAGGGGCAGGGTAGCAATCAGCCCCAGCATTTT
D gene: TRBD1; J gene: TRBJ2-7; V gene: TRBV30; clone size: -; CDR3 protein: CAWARQGGSYEQYF; CDR3 DNA: TGTGCCTGGGCAAGACAGGGGGGCTCCTACGAGCAGTACTTC
D gene: TRBD2; J gene: TRBJ2-3; V gene: TRBV2; clone size: -; CDR3 protein: CASSVGGMVTDTQYF; CDR3 DNA: TGTGCCAGCAGTGTCGGGGGGATGGTCACAGATACGCAGTATTTT
D gene: -; J gene: TRBJ1-2; V gene: TRBV2; clone size: -; CDR3 protein: CASRLQGSTYGYTF; CDR3 DNA: TGTGCCAGCAGGCTACAGGGATCTACCTATGGCTACACCTTC
D gene: TRBD1; J gene: TRBJ2-2; V gene: TRBV19; clone size: -; CDR3 protein: CASGAWGQSGTGELFF; CDR3 DNA: TGTGCCAGTGGCGCCTGGGGACAGTCGGGCACCGGGGAGCTGTTTTTT
D gene: TRBD2; J gene: TRBJ2-5; V gene: TRBV4-2; clone size: -; CDR3 protein: CASSQDGTSASGTQYF; CDR3 DNA: TGTGCCAGCAGCCAAGATGGGACTAGCGCCTCTGGCACCCAGTACTTC
D gene: TRBD1; J gene: TRBJ1-1; V gene: TRBV30; clone size: -; CDR3 protein: CAWSVRQGAIVTEAFF; CDR3 DNA: TGTGCCTGGAGTGTAAGACAGGGGGCGATTGTCACTGAAGCTTTCTTT
D gene: TRBD1; J gene: TRBJ1-5; V gene: TRBV27; clone size: -; CDR3 protein: CASRGQETNQPQHF; CDR3 DNA: TGTGCCAGCAGGGGACAGGAAACCAATCAGCCCCAGCATTTT
D gene: -; J gene: TRBJ1-2; V gene: TRBV28; clone size: few; CDR3 protein: CASSVGGVANYGYTF; CDR3 DNA: TGTGCCAGCAGTGTCGGGGGGGTAGCTAACTATGGCTACACCTTC
D gene: -; J gene: TRBJ1-1; V gene: TRBV29-1; clone size: -; CDR3 protein: CSVSRTGDTEAFF; CDR3 DNA: TGCAGCGTCTCAAGGACGGGGGACACTGAAGCTTTCTTT